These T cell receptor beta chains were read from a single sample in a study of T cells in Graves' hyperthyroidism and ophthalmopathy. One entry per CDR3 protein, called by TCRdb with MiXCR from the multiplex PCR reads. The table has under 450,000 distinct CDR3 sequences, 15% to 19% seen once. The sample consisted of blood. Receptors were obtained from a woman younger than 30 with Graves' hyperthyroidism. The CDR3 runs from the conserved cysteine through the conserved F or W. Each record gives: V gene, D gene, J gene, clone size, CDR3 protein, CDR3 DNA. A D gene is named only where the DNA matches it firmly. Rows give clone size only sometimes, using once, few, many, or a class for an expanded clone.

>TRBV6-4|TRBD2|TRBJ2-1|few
CASSDSPAGGSNEQFF
TGTGCCAGCAGTGACTCTCCAGCGGGGGGGTCAAATGAGCAGTTCTTC
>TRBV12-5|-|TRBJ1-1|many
CASGLIPDENTEAFF
TGTGCTAGTGGTTTGATTCCCGACGAGAACACTGAAGCTTTCTTT
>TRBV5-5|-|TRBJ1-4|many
CASSLGTAPMSGEKLFF
TGTGCCAGCAGCTTGGGGACAGCACCAATGAGCGGTGAAAAACTGTTTTTT
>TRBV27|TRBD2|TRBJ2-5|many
CASSETSGPPETQYF
TGTGCCAGCAGTGAAACTAGCGGGCCCCCAGAGACCCAGTACTTC
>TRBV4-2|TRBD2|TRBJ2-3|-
CASSQLAGGQIREGTQYF
TGTGCCAGCAGCCAACTAGCGGGGGGGCAAATACGCGAGGGTACGCAGTATTTT
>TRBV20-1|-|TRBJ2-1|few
CSARPDKYNEQFF
TGCAGTGCTAGACCAGACAAATACAATGAGCAGTTCTTC
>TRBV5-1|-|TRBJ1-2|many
CASSLAPGNNYGYTF
TGCGCCAGCAGCTTGGCCCCAGGAAACAACTATGGCTACACCTTC
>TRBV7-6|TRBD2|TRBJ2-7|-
CASSHLSGGPYEQYF
TGTGCCAGCAGCCATCTGAGCGGGGGGCCCTACGAGCAGTACTTC
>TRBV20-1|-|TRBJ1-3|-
CSAPDRLAGNTIYF
TGCAGTGCTCCCGACAGGTTGGCAGGAAACACCATATATTTT
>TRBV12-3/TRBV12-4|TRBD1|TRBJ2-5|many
CASSLGTGQETQYF
TGTGCCAGCAGTCTTGGGACAGGACAAGAGACCCAGTACTTC
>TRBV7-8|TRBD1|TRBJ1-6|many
CASSGTGTASSYNSPLHF
TGTGCCAGCAGCGGCACCGGGACAGCTAGCTCCTATAATTCACCCCTCCACTTT
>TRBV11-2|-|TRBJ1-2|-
CASSYLRRNYGYTF
TGTGCCAGCAGCTACCTTCGCAGAAACTATGGCTACACCTTC
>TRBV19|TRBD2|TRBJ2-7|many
CASSGLAGNEQYF
TGTGCCAGTAGCGGACTAGCGGGAAACGAGCAGTACTTC
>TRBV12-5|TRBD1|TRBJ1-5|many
CASGQQGIFQPQHF
TGTGCTAGTGGTCAACAGGGGATATTTCAGCCCCAGCATTTT
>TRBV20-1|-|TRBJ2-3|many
CSATPRAKGTDTQYF
TGCAGTGCTACCCCCCGGGCGAAAGGCACAGATACGCAGTATTTT
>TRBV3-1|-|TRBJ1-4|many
CASSQPHGASNEKLFF
TGTGCCAGCAGCCAACCGCACGGGGCGTCTAATGAAAAACTGTTTTTT
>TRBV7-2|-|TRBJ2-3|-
CASSRDVDTQYF
TGTGCCAGCAGCCGCGACGTCGATACGCAGTATTTT
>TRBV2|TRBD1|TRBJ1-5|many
CANTYRGGGNQPQHF
TGTGCCAACACTTACAGGGGAGGCGGCAATCAGCCCCAGCATTTT
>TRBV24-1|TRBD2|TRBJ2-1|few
CATSDHSGVNNEQFF
TGTGCCACCAGTGATCATAGCGGGGTGAACAATGAGCAGTTCTTC
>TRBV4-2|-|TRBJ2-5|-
CASSQDLGQGQGTQYF
TGTGCCAGCAGCCAAGATTTGGGGCAGGGCCAAGGGACCCAGTACTTC
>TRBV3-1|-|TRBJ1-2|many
CASSQGRVPSYGYTF
TGTGCCAGCAGCCAAGGGAGGGTTCCCTCCTATGGCTACACCTTC
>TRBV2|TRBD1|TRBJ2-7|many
CASRIMTGFYEQYF
TGTGCCAGCAGAATTATGACAGGGTTCTACGAGCAGTACTTC
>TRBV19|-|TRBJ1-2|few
CASSPYRGSYGYTF
TGTGCCAGTAGCCCCTATAGGGGCAGCTATGGCTACACCTTC
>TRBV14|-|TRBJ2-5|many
CASSHLGERETQYF
TGTGCCAGCAGCCACTTGGGGGAGAGAGAGACCCAGTACTTC
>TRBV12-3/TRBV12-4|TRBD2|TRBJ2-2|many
CASRTSGGAKNTGELFF
TGTGCCAGCCGGACTAGCGGGGGGGCTAAGAACACCGGGGAGCTGTTTTTT
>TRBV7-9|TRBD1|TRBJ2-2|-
CASSLGQGYDGELFF
TGTGCCAGCAGCCTCGGACAGGGGTATGACGGGGAGCTGTTTTTT
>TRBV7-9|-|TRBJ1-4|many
CAEIGAATNEKLFF
TGTGCTGAGATCGGGGCTGCAACTAATGAAAAACTGTTTTTT
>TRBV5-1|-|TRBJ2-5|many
CASSSLQVSVGETQYF
TGCGCCAGCAGCTCACTACAGGTTTCGGTGGGAGAGACCCAGTACTTC
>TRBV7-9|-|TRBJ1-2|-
CASSLFVGESTF
TGTGCCAGCAGCTTATTCGTTGGGGAATCCACCTTC
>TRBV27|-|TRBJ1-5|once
CASSSFGTPNQPQHF
TGTGCCAGCAGTTCCTTCGGAACACCCAATCAGCCCCAGCATTTT
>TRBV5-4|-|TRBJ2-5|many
CASSLAVGRETQYF
TGTGCCAGCAGCTTGGCCGTGGGGCGGGAGACCCAGTACTTC
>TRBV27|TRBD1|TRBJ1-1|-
CASTRDRRSTEAFF
TGTGCCAGCACCAGGGACAGGCGAAGCACTGAAGCTTTCTTT
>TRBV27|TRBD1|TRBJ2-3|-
CASSRRDRGTDTQYF
TGTGCCAGCAGTCGCAGGGACAGGGGTACAGATACGCAGTATTTT
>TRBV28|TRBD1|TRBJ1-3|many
CATQGASGNTIYF
TGTGCCACCCAGGGGGCTTCTGGAAACACCATATATTTT
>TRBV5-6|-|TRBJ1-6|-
CASSLYGRGHTSYNSPLHF
TGTGCCAGCAGCTTGTACGGCAGGGGCCACACCTCCTATAATTCACCCCTCCACTTT
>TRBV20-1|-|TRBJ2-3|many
CSASIPDTQYF
TGCAGTGCTTCGATTCCAGATACGCAGTATTTT
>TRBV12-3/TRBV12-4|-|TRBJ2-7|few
CASSWGLDPYEQYF
TGTGCCAGCAGTTGGGGACTCGACCCCTACGAGCAGTACTTC
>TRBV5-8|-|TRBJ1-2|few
CASSLVGPRANYGYTF
TGTGCCAGCAGCTTGGTTGGGCCCCGGGCCAACTATGGCTACACCTTC
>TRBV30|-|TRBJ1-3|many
CAWGNSNTIYF
TGTGCCTGGGGCAATTCAAACACCATATATTTT
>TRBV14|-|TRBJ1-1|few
CASSPRGYANTEAFF
TGTGCCAGCAGCCCCAGGGGATATGCGAACACTGAAGCTTTCTTT
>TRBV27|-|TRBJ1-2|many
CASSLSLGSKDGYTF
TGTGCCAGCAGTCTCTCCCTCGGGTCGAAGGATGGCTACACCTTC
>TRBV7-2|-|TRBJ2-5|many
CASSHEVSGGETQYF
TGTGCCAGCAGCCACGAGGTTTCGGGCGGAGAGACCCAGTACTTC
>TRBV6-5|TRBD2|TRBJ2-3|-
CASSYGGRAVGTDTQYF
TGTGCCAGCAGTTATGGCGGGAGGGCCGTGGGCACAGATACGCAGTATTTT
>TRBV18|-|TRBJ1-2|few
CASSPQDGTGDGYTF
TGTGCCAGCTCACCCCAGGACGGGACGGGTGATGGCTACACCTTC
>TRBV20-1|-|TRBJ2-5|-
CSAKVGGAGETQYF
TGCAGTGCAAAGGTGGGGGGGGCAGGAGAGACCCAGTACTTC
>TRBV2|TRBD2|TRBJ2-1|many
CASSEARTSGYNEQFF
TGTGCCAGCAGTGAAGCGCGGACTAGCGGCTACAATGAGCAGTTCTTC
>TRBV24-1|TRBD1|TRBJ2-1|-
CATSDSIDREGNEQFF
TGTGCCACCAGTGATTCGATCGACAGGGAAGGAAATGAGCAGTTCTTC
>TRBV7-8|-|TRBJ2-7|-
CASSLEREDEQYF
TGTGCCAGCAGCTTAGAAAGGGAGGACGAGCAGTACTTC
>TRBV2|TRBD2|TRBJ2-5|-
CASLGLALDF
TGTGCCAGCCTCGGACTAGCATTAGACTTC
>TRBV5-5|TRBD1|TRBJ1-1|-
CASSLAPTGGSTEAFF
TGTGCCAGCAGCTTGGCCCCGACAGGGGGAAGCACTGAAGCTTTCTTT